These 23 T cell receptor beta chains came from one sample sequenced in a study of blood T cells in healthy people across ages. A second PCR, run for roughly 7 to 12 cycles, used a sample-barcoded 5' primer plus a J-beta primer mix. TCRdb reprocessed the 5' RACE reads via MiXCR and lists one record per CDR3 protein. The table has about 1,500,000 distinct CDR3 sequences, 40% to 50% seen once. The source material was blood. The source is a woman aged 18-30 years in good health.

This clonotype was recorded a few times. The CDR3, as DNA: TGTGCCAGCAGTCCCGTAGCGGGAGGGTTCCAAGAGACCCAGTACTTC. This translates into CASSPVAGGFQETQYF. This chain joins TRBV6-5 and TRBJ2-5; 11 nucleotides line up with TRBD2. V shed 5 bases and J 1 base; nucleotides not matched to a gene: 6. CDR1 MNHEY and CDR2 SVGAGI come from the germline V gene. This CDR3 region has 16 residues.

Only a few counts were recorded for this clonotype. DNA of the CDR3: TGTGCCATAAGGGCGGGAGGAGCCTACAATGAGCAGTTCTTC. It encodes CAIRAGGAYNEQFF. V usage is TRBV10-3 and J usage is TRBJ2-1; 8 bases fit TRBD2. Germline assignment: CDR1 ENHRY and CDR2 SYGVKD. Unmatched junction bases numbered 6, after V lost 9 bases and J lost 2 bases. This CDR3 comprises 14 residues.

The chain joins TRBV6-1 to TRBJ2-2, with TRBD2 matching over 8 bases. The CDR3 sequence is 14 residues long. Germline values: CDR1 MNHNS, CDR2 SASEGT. The V and J ends lost 8 bases and 6 bases, in that order; junction bases with no gene match: 8. CDR3 coding DNA: TGTGCCAGCGCGGGAGGCAGGGTCGCCGGGGAGCTGTTTTTT. Its protein is CASAGGRVAGELFF.

Only a few counts were recorded for this clonotype. The chain recombines TRBV29-1 with TRBJ2-7; no definite D call. CDR1 and CDR2 from the germline V gene are SQVTM and ANQGSEA. V lost 3 bases and J lost 4, with 10 bases in between. CDR3 size: 12 residues. The CDR3 coding sequence is TGCAGCGTTGAGGCCACCTCTTACGAGCAGTACTTC. It codes for CSVEATSYEQYF.

The gene calls are TRBV5-1 and TRBJ1-1, with 7 bases lining up with TRBD1. V was pared by 5 bases and J by 11 bases, with 6 bases of the junction left unmatched. The CDR3 covers 11 residues. CDR1 is SGHRS, CDR2 YFSETQ, per germline. In DNA, the CDR3 is TGCGCCAGCAGTAAAGACAGGGTGGCTTTCTTT. This translates into CASSKDRVAFF.

The rearrangement uses TRBV4-1 and TRBJ2-7; D not resolved. The germline V and J ends were trimmed by 4 bases and 5 bases, with 18 bases remaining between them. This CDR3 is built from 15 residues. Germline V CDR1 and CDR2: MGHRA, YSYEKL. The CDR3 spells CASSPTLTVSHEQYF. CDR3 coding DNA: TGCGCCAGCAGCCCAACCTTAACGGTTTCACACGAGCAGTACTTC.

The rearrangement links TRBV6-1 to TRBJ2-3; the D is unclear. The CDR3 totals 15 residues. Germline lookup yields CDR1 MNHNS and CDR2 SASEGT. The ends were cut back, 3 bases at V and 4 bases at J, with 14 bases in the middle. The CDR3 region has the DNA TGTGCCAGCAGTGAGCACAGTCAACGGCCAGATACGCAGTATTTT. The encoded protein is CASSEHSQRPDTQYF.

In its sample, this clonotype was seen a few times. This sequence joins TRBV5-1 and TRBJ2-5, with TRBD1 identical over 7 bases. The V gene end was trimmed by 4 bases and the J gene end by 4 bases; junction bases not matched to a gene: 7. The CDR3 has 14 amino acids. Germline CDR1 reads SGHRS; CDR2 reads YFSETQ. This chain's CDR3 is CASSPGQEAETQYF. CDR3 sequence (DNA): TGCGCCAGCAGCCCAGGACAGGAGGCAGAGACCCAGTACTTC. The full variable domain, rest sourced from reference TRBV5-1 and TRBJ2-5, is KAGVTQTPRYLIKTRGQQVTLSCSPISGHRSVSWYQQTPGQGLQFLFEYFSETQRNKGNFPGRFSGRQFSNSRSEMNVSTLELGDSALYLCASSPGQEAETQYFGPGTRLLVL.

The chain recombines TRBV20-1 with TRBJ1-1, with 8 nucleotides matching TRBD1. Germline CDR1 DFQATT, CDR2 SNEGSKA (reference sequence). V trimming: 5 bases; J trimming: 8 bases; junction bases outside the gene matches: 13. This CDR3 contains 14 residues. The CDR3 region has the DNA TGCAGTGCTGAAGGACAGGGACAGCCTTGGGAAGCTTTCTTT. Encoded protein: CSAEGQGQPWEAFF.

The J gene is TRBJ2-5, the V gene TRBV7-8; weak D call: TRBD1 (6 bases). Trimming pared 1 base from V and 10 bases from J, leaving 10 bases between. CDR1 SGHVS and CDR2 FQNEAQ come from the germline V gene. The CDR3 is made up of 12 amino acids. CDR3 residues: CASSLEIGGQYF. The CDR3 DNA reads TGTGCCAGCAGCTTAGAGATAGGGGGCCAGTACTTC.

This sequence joins TRBV7-8 and TRBJ1-2, with 11 bases matching TRBD1. The V gene end was trimmed by 4 bases and the J gene end by 11 bases; junction bases not matched to a gene: 9. Germline V lookup: CDR1 SGHVS, CDR2 FQNEAQ. The CDR3 length is 14 residues. The CDR3 region is CASSSSGTGGGYTF. In DNA form, the CDR3 reads TGTGCCAGCAGCTCTTCCGGGACAGGGGGTGGGTACACCTTC.

This clonotype turned up a few times. The chain combines TRBV18 with TRBJ2-1; TRBD2 matches at 9 bases. After removal of 6 bases from V and 8 bases from J, the junction contained 8 bases not matched to a gene. This CDR3 is 14 amino acids long. Germline V gene sequence: CDR1 KGHSH, CDR2 LQKENI. In nucleotides, the CDR3 is TGTGCCAGCTCCAGGACTAGCGACGAGGATGAGCAGTTCTTC. Its protein is CASSRTSDEDEQFF.

This clonotype appeared a single time. The chain recombines TRBV19 with TRBJ1-4; 7 nucleotides agree with TRBD1. Germline assignment: CDR1 LNHDA and CDR2 SQIVND (reference sequence). The CDR3 loop spans 13 amino acids. V was clipped by 8 bases and J by 7 bases; unmatched bases: 7. The CDR3 region has the DNA TGTGCCAGTGCAACGGACAGGCGTGAAAAACTGTTTTTT. Residues: CASATDRREKLFF.

The chain recombines TRBV27 with TRBJ2-3; D is uncertain. Trimming left V 2 bases short and J 0 bases short, with 9 bases between. This CDR3 is built from 15 residues. Per germline, CDR1 MNHEY and CDR2 SMNVEV (reference sequence). This chain's CDR3 is CASSLMGISTDTQYF. CDR3 in DNA: TGTGCCAGCAGTTTAATGGGGATTAGCACAGATACGCAGTATTTT.

This clonotype was seen only a few times. The rearrangement joins TRBV5-6 to TRBJ1-5; D possibly corresponds to TRBD1 (5 bases). The germline V gene has CDR1 SGHDT and CDR2 YYEEEE. V lost 4 bases to trimming and J lost 1 base, with 9 bases between them. The CDR3 is 14 amino acids. This CDR3 reads CASSSWGSNQPQHF. For the CDR3, the DNA is TGTGCCAGCAGCAGTTGGGGGAGCAATCAGCCCCAGCATTTT.

This clonotype was detected only a few times. The chain links TRBV12-3 or TRBV12-4 to TRBJ2-5; 7 nucleotides match TRBD1. This CDR3 spans 12 amino acids. The ends lost 6 bases at V and 5 bases at J; junction bases unmatched: 3. For the CDR3, the DNA is TGTGCCAGCAGGTCACAGGGGGAGACCCAGTACTTC. Protein: CASRSQGETQYF.

This clonotype appeared many times. The chain carries TRBV25-1 and TRBJ1-2; D is perhaps TRBD1 (5 bases). V was pared by 0 bases and J by 2 bases, with 7 bases between. The CDR3 length is 14 residues. Germline V gives CDR1 MGHDK, CDR2 SYGVNS. DNA of the CDR3: TGTGCCAGCAGTGAATACGGGGGAAACTATGGCTACACCTTC. It specifies CASSEYGGNYGYTF.

The gene calls are TRBV11-2 and TRBJ2-5; D ambiguous. The ends were cut back, 4 bases at V and 2 bases at J, with 8 bases in the middle. Germline V gene lookup returns CDR1 SGHAT and CDR2 FQNNGV. CDR3 length equals 13 residues. This chain's CDR3 is CASSSSRQETQYF. The CDR3 DNA reads as TGTGCCAGCAGCTCCTCTCGGCAAGAGACCCAGTACTTC.

A note on this clonotype: Sequence at one end of the junction differs from germline and may be a read error. V is TRBV5-1 and J is TRBJ1-2, with 7 bases matching TRBD1. The germline gives CDR1 SGHRS, CDR2 YFSETQ. The CDR3 sequence is 13 residues long. The CDR3, as DNA: TGCACCAGCAGCCCCGGGACAGTTTATGGCTACACCTTC. This sequence encodes CTSSPGTVYGYTF.

The chain couples TRBV5-6 to TRBJ2-3, with 12 nucleotides matching TRBD2. The CDR3 contains 18 residues. Germline CDR1 SGHDT, CDR2 YYEEEE. Trimming cost V 3 bases and J 0 bases; bases outside gene matches: 8. CDR3 nucleotide sequence: TGTGCCAGCAGCTCGACCTATGGACTAGCGGGGAGCACAGATACGCAGTATTTT. It translates to CASSSTYGLAGSTDTQYF.

The chain carries TRBV10-3 and TRBJ1-1; maybe TRBD1 (5 bases). Deletions cut 10 bases from V and 4 bases from J, with 13 bases between. The germline V gene has CDR1 ENHRY and CDR2 SYGVKD. The CDR3 is made up of 12 amino acids. The CDR3 bases are TGTGCCACCACAGACAGAACCACTGAAGCTTTCTTT. Its translation: CATTDRTTEAFF.

The chain links TRBV4-2 to TRBJ2-2; D might be TRBD1 (5 bases). CDR3 length: 15 residues. The V gene lost 0 bases and the J gene lost 7 bases, with 12 bases spanning the gap. Germline V gene lookup returns CDR1 LGHNA and CDR2 YNFKEQ. The CDR3 is CASSQEVRANGELFF. In DNA form, the CDR3 reads TGTGCCAGCAGCCAAGAGGTCAGGGCGAACGGGGAGCTGTTTTTT.

This clonotype has more than one count but fewer than ten. The chain uses TRBV7-9 and TRBJ2-3; TRBD2 matches 7 bases. The junction had 8 bases not matched to a gene; V was cut back by 1 base and J by 7 bases. There are 15 residues in the CDR3. Germline CDR1 reads SEHNR; CDR2 reads FQNEAQ (reference sequence). The DNA of the CDR3 is TGTGCCAGCAGCTTAGAGGGAGGGACTACATATACGCAGTATTTT. It translates to CASSLEGGTTYTQYF.